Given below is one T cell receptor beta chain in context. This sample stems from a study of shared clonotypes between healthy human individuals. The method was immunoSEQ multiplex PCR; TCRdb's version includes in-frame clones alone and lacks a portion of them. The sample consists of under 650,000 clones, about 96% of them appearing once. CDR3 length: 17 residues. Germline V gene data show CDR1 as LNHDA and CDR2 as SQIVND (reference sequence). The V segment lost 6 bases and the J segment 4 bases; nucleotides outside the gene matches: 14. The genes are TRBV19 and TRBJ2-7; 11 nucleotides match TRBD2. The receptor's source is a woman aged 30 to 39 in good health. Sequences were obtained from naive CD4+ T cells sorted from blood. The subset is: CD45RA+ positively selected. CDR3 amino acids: CASSTGTTSGRVYEQYF. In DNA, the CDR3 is TGTGCCAGTAGCACTGGAACCACTAGCGGGAGAGTGTACGAGCAGTACTTC.